Following are 17 T cell receptor beta chains from one sample sequenced in a study of PD-1 blockade in classical Hodgkin lymphoma. Time point indicated: cycle 4 day 1 (C4D1), after five to seven weeks of nivolumab. Each patient relapsed following autologous stem cell transplantation, and prior brentuximab vedotin exposure differed. Profiled with immunoSEQ multiplex PCR; TCRdb holds only in-frame clones, not every one. Of some 90,000 clones detected, 75% to 85% appear once; the ten largest clones hold about 18%. The source material was peripheral blood mononuclear cells (PBMCs), sampled before the fourth cycle of nivolumab. These receptors originate from a human donor with classical Hodgkin lymphoma.

This chain connects TRBV5-4 to TRBJ2-5; 7 bases match TRBD2. Germline V gene data show CDR1 as SGHNT and CDR2 as YYREEE (reference sequence). V was clipped by 0 bases and J by 2 bases; unmatched bases: 10. The CDR3 has 17 residues. Written as DNA, the CDR3 is TGTGCCAGCAGCTTGGGGTGGACTAGAACGGGACAAGAGACCCAGTACTTC. It encodes CASSLGWTRTGQETQYF.

The chain employs TRBV10-3 and TRBJ2-7; 8 bases match TRBD1. V dropped 7 bases and J dropped 5; count of bases not matched to a gene: 7. The germline gives CDR1 ENHRY, CDR2 SYGVKD. CDR3 size: 13 residues. CDR3 protein: CAITGQGRNEQYF. CDR3 nucleotide sequence: TGTGCCATCACCGGACAGGGAAGGAACGAGCAGTACTTC.

The chain joins TRBV25-1 to TRBJ2-2, with D tentatively TRBD2 (5 bases). The CDR3 sequence is 17 residues long. Germline values: CDR1 MGHDK, CDR2 SYGVNS. Trimming removed 1 base at V and 3 bases at J, with 15 bases between. The CDR3 coding sequence is TGTGCCAGCAGTGAATTCGTGGCTAGCTCATACACCGGGGAGCTGTTTTTT. This encodes CASSEFVASSYTGELFF.

V and J are TRBV10-3 and TRBJ1-2; D not certain. The V and J ends lost 2 bases and 4 bases respectively, with 8 bases between them. Germline CDR1 is ENHRY and CDR2 is SYGVKD. The CDR3 covers 13 residues. CDR3 coding DNA: TGTGCCATCAGTGAGGAGGTGGGCTATGGCTACACCTTC. Translated: CAISEEVGYGYTF.

About this clone itself: The sample contains more than one DNA sequence encoding this CDR3. This sequence joins TRBV11-2 and TRBJ2-2; 8 nucleotides align to TRBD2. This CDR3 has 15 residues. Germline trimming cut 3 bases from V and 5 bases from J; bases unmatched to any gene: 5. Germline-derived CDR1 and CDR2 are SGHAT and FQNNGV. CDR3 amino acids: CASSFLAGGTGELFF. The CDR3 nucleotides are TGTGCCAGCAGCTTCCTAGCGGGTGGGACCGGGGAGCTGTTTTTT.

The chain recombines TRBV5-1 with TRBJ2-1, with a weak D call TRBD1 (5 bases). V was cut by 2 bases and J by 7 bases, with 13 bases left in between. Germline-derived CDR1 and CDR2 are SGHRS and YFSETQ. There are 14 residues in the CDR3. CDR3 in DNA: TGCGCCAGCAGCTTTTACCAGGGCGTAAATGAGCAGTTCTTC. Its protein product is CASSFYQGVNEQFF. The full variable domain, rest sourced from reference TRBV5-1 and TRBJ2-1, is KAGVTQTPRYLIKTRGQQVTLSCSPISGHRSVSWYQQTPGQGLQFLFEYFSETQRNKGNFPGRFSGRQFSNSRSEMNVSTLELGDSALYLCASSFYQGVNEQFFGPGTRLTVL.

The chain recombines TRBV6-6 with TRBJ2-1; 7 bases agree with TRBD2. Losses at the gene ends were 2 bases for V and 3 bases for J; bases not matched to a gene: 4. The CDR3 totals 15 residues. The germline V gene has CDR1 MNHNY and CDR2 SVGAGI (reference sequence). For the CDR3, the DNA is TGTGCCAGCAGTTACGCGGGAGCGGGCTACAATGAGCAGTTCTTC. This codes for CASSYAGAGYNEQFF.

V gene TRBV10-2 combines with J gene TRBJ2-3; D call uncertain. Germline CDR1 and CDR2: WSHSY and SAAADI. Trimming left V 4 bases short and J 0 bases short, with 5 bases between. The CDR3 is 13 amino acids. The DNA for the CDR3 is TGCGCCAGCAGTGTAACTAGCACAGATACGCAGTATTTT. It translates to CASSVTSTDTQYF.

The V and J genes are TRBV6-5 and TRBJ2-5, with D perhaps matching TRBD1 (6 bases). Germline CDR1 reads MNHEY; CDR2 reads SVGAGI. The CDR3 spans 15 residues. The V end lost 2 bases, the J end lost 5 bases, and 15 bases lay between the germline ends. The CDR3 sequence is CASSYARGQSETQYF. CDR3 sequence (DNA): TGTGCCAGCAGTTACGCCAGGGGCCAATCTGAGACCCAGTACTTC.

This clone came up a few times. V usage is TRBV5-4 and J usage is TRBJ2-2; 11 bases agree with TRBD2. CDR3 length equals 15 residues. After removal of 3 bases from V and 4 bases from J, the junction contained 2 bases not matched to a gene. The germline V gene has CDR1 SGHNT and CDR2 YYREEE (reference sequence). CDR3 coding DNA: TGTGCCAGCAGCTCGGGACTAGCGGTCACCGGGGAGCTGTTTTTT. Its protein is CASSSGLAVTGELFF.

This chain uses TRBV10-3 with TRBJ2-1, with D hard to call. The CDR3 is 16 residues long. Germline CDR1 and CDR2: ENHRY and SYGVKD. Between the trimmed V and J ends, which lost 3 bases and 6 bases, there was a span of 18 bases. CDR3 sequence reads: CAISEFGSQPGNEQFF. Here the CDR3 DNA reads TGTGCCATCAGTGAATTCGGCAGCCAACCTGGCAATGAGCAGTTCTTC.

V and J are TRBV6-5 and TRBJ1-2; 7 nucleotides agree with TRBD1. J lost 7 bases, V lost 5 bases, and 7 bases had no gene match. CDR3 length: 13 amino acids. The germline V gene has CDR1 MNHEY and CDR2 SVGAGI. The chain's CDR3 is CASSQSEGAGYTF. In nucleotides, the CDR3 is TGTGCCAGCAGTCAGTCCGAGGGGGCTGGCTACACCTTC.

The J gene is TRBJ1-1, the V gene TRBV7-2, with D unclear. The germline CDR1 and CDR2 sequences are SGHTA and FQGNSA. The CDR3 extends over 15 amino acids. V was shortened by 4 bases and J by 0 bases, with 12 bases between the two germline ends. Here the CDR3 reads CASSWVSTLNTEAFF. CDR3 coding DNA: TGTGCCAGCAGCTGGGTCTCTACCCTGAACACTGAAGCTTTCTTT. Complete variable domain (other parts from reference TRBV7-2 and TRBJ1-1): GAGVSQSPSNKVTEKGKDVELRCDPISGHTALYWYRQSLGQGLEFLIYFQGNSAPDKSGLPSDRFSAERTGGSVSTLTIQRTQQEDSAVYLCASSWVSTLNTEAFFGQGTRLTVV.

The gene calls are TRBV18 and TRBJ1-5; TRBD1 aligns across 11 bases. J gave up 3 bases and V 3 bases, and 1 base lay outside the gene matches. The CDR3 is 15 amino acids. CDR1 is KGHSH and CDR2 is LQKENI in the germline V gene. CDR3 in DNA: TGTGCCAGCTCACCGGGACAGGGGGACAATCAGCCCCAGCATTTT. Translated, it gives CASSPGQGDNQPQHF.

This clone appeared a few times. The chain recombines TRBV4-1 with TRBJ2-2; D not certain. The CDR3 has 16 amino acids. From germline, CDR1 is MGHRA and CDR2 YSYEKL. Between the trimmed V and J ends, which lost 1 base and 7 bases, there was a span of 16 bases. The CDR3 spells CASSQGLTRRVGELFF. The CDR3 DNA reads as TGCGCCAGCAGCCAAGGTCTGACACGTCGAGTCGGGGAGCTGTTTTTT.

The chain recombines TRBV5-1 with TRBJ2-3; 7 nucleotides match TRBD2. Germline trimming cut 6 bases from V and 2 bases from J; bases unmatched to any gene: 6. This CDR3 spans 14 amino acids. Germline V CDR1 and CDR2: SGHRS, YFSETQ. CDR3 in amino acids: CASTPGGVTDTQYF. CDR3 coding DNA: TGCGCCAGCACCCCGGGAGGTGTCACAGATACGCAGTATTTT. Together with reference TRBV5-1 and TRBJ2-3, the CDR3 gives the full variable domain: KAGVTQTPRYLIKTRGQQVTLSCSPISGHRSVSWYQQTPGQGLQFLFEYFSETQRNKGNFPGRFSGRQFSNSRSEMNVSTLELGDSALYLCASTPGGVTDTQYFGPGTRLTVL.

The J gene is TRBJ2-1, the V gene TRBV6-4; D is ambiguous. V lost 3 bases and J lost 4, with 13 bases in between. CDR1 MRHNA and CDR2 SNTAGT come from the germline V gene. CDR3 length: 15 amino acids. DNA of the CDR3: TGTGCCAGCAGTGAAGGGCCGCTCGAGTACAATGAGCAGTTCTTC. Encoded protein: CASSEGPLEYNEQFF.